Shown below are 19 T cell receptor beta chains from a single sample sequenced in a study of radiotherapy plus CTLA-4 blockade in lung cancer. Profiled with immunoSEQ multiplex PCR; TCRdb holds only in-frame clones, not every one. The sample shows about 97,000 clones, around 74% of them seen only once. The sequenced sample was peripheral blood, obtained from a patient treated with radiotherapy plus ipilimumab. The receptors stem from a human donor with non-small cell lung cancer who had a partial response to radiotherapy plus ipilimumab. Some clones in this sample may be carry-over from other donors' samples.

V and J are TRBV28 and TRBJ2-7, with D maybe TRBD2 (6 bases). Germline V gives CDR1 MDHEN, CDR2 SYDVKM. The CDR3 loop spans 11 amino acids. V lost 7 bases and J 7 bases, leaving 11 bases between the germline ends. CDR3: CASISGLEQYF. The CDR3 DNA reads as TGTGCCAGCATTTCGGGACTTGAGCAGTACTTC.

The chain has TRBV4-3 and TRBJ2-7; TRBD1 agrees at 7 bases. The germline gives CDR1 LGHNA, CDR2 YSLEER. With 2 bases clipped from V and 1 base from J, the junction kept 2 bases outside the gene matches. The CDR3 spans 14 residues. The CDR3: CASSQRTGSYEQYF. In DNA, the CDR3 is TGCGCCAGCAGCCAAAGGACAGGTTCCTACGAGCAGTACTTC.

Comments on this clone: A junction boundary mismatches the germline segment, possibly from a read error. The V call is TRBV18, the J call TRBJ2-5; TRBD2 is a possible D gene (6 bases). Germline values: CDR1 KGHSH, CDR2 LQKENI. The CDR3 extends over 17 amino acids. CDR3 protein: CASSLMPGAGGGEAQYF. DNA for the CDR3: TGTGCCAGCTCACTAATGCCGGGAGCTGGAGGCGGAGAGGCCCAGTACTTC.

This chain uses TRBV5-1 with TRBJ2-2; TRBD2 matches 7 bases. The trim removed 4 bases at V and 6 bases at J, leaving 12 bases unmatched. CDR3 size: 16 residues. The V gene's germline CDR1 is SGHRS and CDR2 YFSETQ. This CDR3 is CASSVTRGVRPGELFF. CDR3 coding DNA: TGCGCCAGCAGCGTCACCCGGGGGGTGCGGCCCGGGGAGCTGTTTTTT.

This clone is a singleton in its sample. The rearrangement uses TRBV19 and TRBJ2-5; D is possibly TRBD2 (6 bases). There are 15 residues in the CDR3. Germline V gene lookup returns CDR1 LNHDA and CDR2 SQIVND (reference sequence). Trimming shortened V by 3 bases and J by 2 bases, and 13 bases separated the two germline ends. CDR3 nucleotides: TGTGCCAGTAGTATTCGGCGGGGAGTTCAAGAGACCCAGTACTTC. It specifies CASSIRRGVQETQYF.

The rearrangement links TRBV7-2 to TRBJ2-6; D is uncertain. The CDR3 is 16 amino acids. Trimming pared 2 bases from V and 4 bases from J, leaving 12 bases between. In germline, CDR1 is SGHTA, CDR2 FQGNSA. The CDR3 sequence: CASSLRPAWGANVLTF. The CDR3 nucleotides are TGTGCCAGCAGCTTAAGGCCAGCGTGGGGGGCCAACGTCCTGACTTTC.

The CDR3 loop reads CASSLRTSGVRETQYF. CDR3 in DNA: TGTGCCAGCAGCCTGAGGACTAGCGGGGTTCGAGAGACCCAGTACTTC. This chain joins TRBV11-3 and TRBJ2-5; 12 bases match TRBD2. This CDR3 region has 16 residues. J was trimmed by 4 bases and V by 5 bases; bases with no gene match: 8. Germline V gene data show CDR1 as SGHNT and CDR2 as YENEEA.

Only a few counts were recorded for this clone. The chain has TRBV7-9 and TRBJ2-4; D is unclear. Trimming took off 8 bases at V and 8 bases at J, with 10 bases between the two ends. This CDR3 contains 11 residues. Germline values: CDR1 SEHNR, CDR2 FQNEAQ (reference sequence). CDR3 coding DNA: TGTGCCAGCGTCGGGTCGGACATTCAGTACTTC. Its translation is CASVGSDIQYF.

This clone appeared a few times. V and J are TRBV7-2 and TRBJ2-6; tentative D call: TRBD2 (6 bases). The ends were cut back, 5 bases at V and 2 bases at J, with 16 bases in the middle. The CDR3 length is 17 residues. Looked up from germline, CDR1 is SGHTA and CDR2 is FQGNSA. CDR3 nucleotides: TGTGCCAGCAGCCTAGGGTCAGGGACTCCTGGGGCCAACGTCCTGACTTTC. Its protein product is CASSLGSGTPGANVLTF.

The gene calls are TRBV7-3 and TRBJ2-3, with D tentatively TRBD2 (6 bases). Trimming removed 4 bases at V and 1 base at J, with 15 bases between. Germline V lookup: CDR1 SGHTA, CDR2 FQGTGA. The CDR3 consists of 16 residues. The CDR3 region has the DNA TGTGCCAGCAGCTCTCCGAACTCGGGGGGCACAGATACGCAGTATTTT. Encoded protein: CASSSPNSGGTDTQYF.

The chain employs TRBV27 and TRBJ1-2; 8 bases agree with TRBD1. CDR1 is MNHEY and CDR2 is SMNVEV in the germline V gene (reference sequence). There are 17 residues in the CDR3. With 6 bases clipped from V and 3 bases from J, the junction kept 15 bases outside the gene matches. The CDR3 sequence: CASSQLGQGGRDYGYTF. CDR3 DNA sequence: TGTGCCAGCAGCCAACTCGGACAGGGCGGGAGGGACTATGGCTACACCTTC.

The V and J genes are TRBV6-5 and TRBJ2-1; D perhaps matches TRBD2 (7 bases). Trimming took 2 bases from V and 7 from J, leaving 18 bases between them. CDR1 and CDR2 (germline): MNHEY, SVGAGI. There are 16 residues in the CDR3. CDR3 sequence: CASSYGLGGALNEQFF. The CDR3 DNA reads TGTGCCAGCAGTTACGGCCTGGGGGGGGCTTTAAATGAGCAGTTCTTC.

This clone was counted between two and nine times. This rearrangement joins TRBV19 to TRBJ1-2; D uncertain. CDR3 length: 15 residues. Germline CDR1 LNHDA, CDR2 SQIVND (reference sequence). Trimming pared 2 bases from V and 6 bases from J, leaving 16 bases between. CDR3 nucleotides: TGTGCCAGTAGTATAACCTCGATCCGAGGGAATGGCTACACCTTC. Its translation: CASSITSIRGNGYTF.

This chain links TRBV4-3 with TRBJ2-5; 15 bases fit TRBD2. Germline trimming cut 0 bases from V and 6 bases from J; bases unmatched to any gene: 11. Per germline, CDR1 LGHNA and CDR2 YSLEER. The CDR3 consists of 19 residues. CDR3 nucleotide sequence: TGCGCCAGCAGCCAAGACGGGACTAGCGGGGGGCCCGGAGCACAGACCCAGTACTTC. This sequence encodes CASSQDGTSGGPGAQTQYF.

This clone appeared a few times. The chain couples TRBV5-4 to TRBJ2-1; perhaps TRBD2 as D (6 bases). The CDR3 totals 15 residues. V lost 0 bases to trimming and J lost 5 bases, with 12 bases between them. Germline CDR1 reads SGHNT; CDR2 reads YYREEE (reference sequence). Here the CDR3 reads CASSLDGLANNEQFF. DNA of the CDR3: TGTGCCAGCAGCTTGGATGGGCTAGCGAACAATGAGCAGTTCTTC.

The gene calls are TRBV7-8 and TRBJ2-2, with 7 positions matching TRBD2. Germline V CDR1 and CDR2: SGHVS, FQNEAQ. CDR3 length equals 15 residues. The V gene end was trimmed by 4 bases and the J gene end by 4 bases; junction bases not matched to a gene: 6. The CDR3 loop reads CASSSRLAGTGELFF. The DNA of the CDR3 is TGTGCCAGCAGCTCCCGACTAGCAGGCACCGGGGAGCTGTTTTTT. Drawing the rest from reference TRBV7-8 and TRBJ2-2, the complete variable domain is GAGVSQSPRYKVAKRGQDVALRCDPISGHVSLFWYQQALGQGPEFLTYFQNEAQLDKSGLPSDRFFAERPEGSVSTLKIQRTQQEDSAVYLCASSSRLAGTGELFFGEGSRLTVL.

In DNA form, the CDR3 reads TGTGCCAGCAGAGCGGGACTAGCTACGGAGACCCAGTACTTC. Translated, it gives CASRAGLATETQYF. V gene TRBV2 combines with J gene TRBJ2-5, with TRBD2 matching 9 bases. Germline trimming cut 6 bases from V and 5 bases from J; bases unmatched to any gene: 7. Germline V gene sequence: CDR1 SNHLY, CDR2 FYNNEI. This CDR3 is built from 14 residues.

This clone was counted between two and nine times. The chain links TRBV7-3 to TRBJ2-2, with unresolved D. This CDR3 contains 13 residues. CDR1 and CDR2 from the germline V gene are SGHTA and FQGTGA. The DNA for the CDR3 is TGTGCAAGCTCGAGACAATCCACCGGGGAGCTGTTTTTT. It encodes CASSRQSTGELFF.

V usage is TRBV28 and J usage is TRBJ2-5, with 8 bases fitting TRBD2. The J segment lost 5 bases and the V segment lost 6 bases, leaving 5 bases of the junction unmatched. The CDR3 extends over 13 amino acids. Germline V gives CDR1 MDHEN, CDR2 SYDVKM. In DNA, the CDR3 is TGTGCCAGCAGCCGGGGGGGCCAGGAGACCCAGTACTTC. This gives the protein CASSRGGQETQYF.